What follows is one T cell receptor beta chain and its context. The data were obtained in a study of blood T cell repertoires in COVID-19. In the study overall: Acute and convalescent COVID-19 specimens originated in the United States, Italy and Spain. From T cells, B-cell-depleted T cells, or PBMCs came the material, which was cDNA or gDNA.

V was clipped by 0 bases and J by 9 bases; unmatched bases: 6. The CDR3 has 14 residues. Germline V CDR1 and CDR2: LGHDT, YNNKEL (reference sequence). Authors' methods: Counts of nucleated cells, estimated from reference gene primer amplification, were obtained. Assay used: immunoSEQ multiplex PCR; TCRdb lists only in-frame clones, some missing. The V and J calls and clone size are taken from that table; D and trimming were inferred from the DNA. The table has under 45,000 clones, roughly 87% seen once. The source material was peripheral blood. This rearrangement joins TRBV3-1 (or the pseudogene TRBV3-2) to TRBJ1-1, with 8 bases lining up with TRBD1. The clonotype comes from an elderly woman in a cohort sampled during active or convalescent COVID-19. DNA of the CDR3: TGTGCCAGCAGCCAAGATAGGACAGGGAGTCAAGCTTTCTTT. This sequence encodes CASSQDRTGSQAFF.